This TCR beta chain is drawn from a study of Graves' ophthalmopathy and Graves' hyperthyroidism. Across the study: Absence of ophthalmopathy within 18 months of follow-up defined stable hyperthyroidism. Study-wide results and limits: Most thyroid clonotypes with frequency above 0.001 were detected in blood too.

CDR3 regions of TCR beta were amplified from RNA transcripts. An initial RT-PCR round employing HTBI primers preceded a second-round multiplex PCR. TCRdb re-called the multiplex PCR reads through MiXCR, storing one row per CDR3 protein. Of a few hundred thousand distinct CDR3 sequences in the sample, just under 40% were seen once. This clonotype was recorded many times. Its matching antigen is unknown. Germline CDR1 and CDR2: SGHKS and YYEKEE (reference sequence). Trimming shortened V by 0 bases and J by 7 bases, and 7 bases separated the two germline ends. CDR3 size: 12 residues. Each hyperthyroidism patient was newly diagnosed, with under 2 months' duration, and aged 18 to 65. If patients had other autoimmune diseases, uncontrolled infections, pregnancy or lactation, they were excluded.

The rearrangement joins TRBV5-5 to TRBJ1-1; D is unresolved. The TCR sequence derives from an adult man with Graves' hyperthyroidism. The sample was peripheral blood or thyroid tissue (not recorded which). CDR3 in amino acids: CASSLAWGEAFF. The CDR3 DNA sequence: TGTGCCAGCAGCTTGGCCTGGGGTGAAGCTTTCTTT.